The rows below give T cell receptor beta chains drawn from one sample of a study of sequential checkpoint blockade in melanoma. Sequenced by immunoSEQ multiplex PCR; TCRdb stores in-frame clones only, minus some. The profile covers some 8,000 clones, with roughly a quarter appearing a single time and 5.5% to 6% taken by the ten largest. The sequenced sample was tumor tissue (inferred from file names), obtained from a patient given nivolumab and ipilimumab in sequence. These receptors were collected from a human donor with melanoma. Each CDR3 is given with its conserved first and last residue. The order of the fields is V gene, clone size, J gene, D gene, CDR3 protein, CDR3 DNA. A D gene is named only where the DNA matches it firmly. Clone size, where shown, is once, few, many, or a class for clones that have expanded.

V: TRBV9; size: medium-sized; J: TRBJ1-1; D: TRBD1; CDR3: CASSEPGGNTEAFF; DNA: TGTGCCAGCAGTGAACCAGGGGGAAACACTGAAGCTTTCTTT
V: TRBV6-8; size: large; J: TRBJ2-7; D: -; CDR3: CASSYSKLRGYEQYF; DNA: TGTGCCAGCAGTTACTCGAAGTTACGTGGCTACGAGCAGTACTTC
V: TRBV9; size: medium-sized; J: TRBJ2-1; D: TRBD2; CDR3: CASSSRTSAVGNEQFF; DNA: TGTGCCAGCAGCTCCCGGACTAGCGCAGTAGGGAATGAGCAGTTCTTC
V: TRBV18; size: -; J: TRBJ1-6; D: -; CDR3: CASSPAGPAIDSPLHF; DNA: TGTGCCAGCTCACCAGCAGGGCCGGCTATAGATTCACCCCTCCACTTT
V: TRBV6-8; size: few; J: TRBJ1-1; D: -; CDR3: CATGPGWDTEAFF; DNA: TGTGCCACCGGGCCAGGTTGGGACACTGAAGCTTTCTTT
V: TRBV7-2; size: -; J: TRBJ2-1; D: TRBD2; CDR3: CASSLGTSGRDNEQFF; DNA: TGTGCCAGCAGCCTAGGGACTAGCGGGAGGGACAATGAGCAGTTCTTC
V: TRBV6-7; size: few; J: TRBJ2-1; D: -; CDR3: CASSGSYNEQFF; DNA: TGTGCCAGCAGTGGGTCCTACAATGAGCAGTTCTTC
V: TRBV6-8; size: few; J: TRBJ1-1; D: TRBD1; CDR3: CASKGTGVTEAFF; DNA: TGTGCCAGCAAAGGGACAGGGGTCACTGAAGCTTTCTTT
V: TRBV28; size: few; J: TRBJ1-5; D: -; CDR3: CASSLLGREPQHF; DNA: TGTGCCAGCAGTTTATTAGGGAGAGAGCCCCAGCATTTT
V: TRBV29-1; size: -; J: TRBJ2-7; D: TRBD1; CDR3: CSVARQGRFGTYEQYF; DNA: TGCAGCGTTGCCCGACAGGGGAGGTTTGGGACCTACGAGCAGTACTTC
V: TRBV11-3; size: few; J: TRBJ1-3; D: -; CDR3: CASSLGISGNTIYF; DNA: TGTGCCAGCAGCTTAGGAATCTCTGGAAACACCATATATTTT
V: TRBV6-8; size: few; J: TRBJ2-5; D: -; CDR3: CASSYDQDALETQYF; DNA: TGTGCCAGCAGTTACGATCAGGACGCTCTGGAGACCCAGTACTTC
V: TRBV11-3; size: few; J: TRBJ2-7; D: -; CDR3: CASSLDRGVGYEQYF; DNA: TGTGCCAGCAGCTTGGATAGGGGAGTAGGCTACGAGCAGTACTTC
V: TRBV30; size: -; J: TRBJ2-7; D: TRBD1; CDR3: CAWSTGTGYYEQYF; DNA: TGTGCCTGGAGCACCGGGACAGGTTACTACGAGCAGTACTTC
V: TRBV19; size: -; J: TRBJ1-5; D: -; CDR3: CASSSQTGGDNQPQHF; DNA: TGTGCCAGTAGTTCCCAGACAGGTGGGGACAATCAGCCCCAGCATTTT
V: TRBV6-8; size: few; J: TRBJ2-3; D: TRBD2; CDR3: CASMYTAGGSDTQYF; DNA: TGTGCCAGCATGTATACAGCGGGAGGGTCAGATACGCAGTATTTT
V: TRBV11-3; size: -; J: TRBJ2-1; D: -; CDR3: CASSTGQPYNEQFF; DNA: TGTGCCAGCAGCACCGGACAGCCCTACAATGAGCAGTTCTTC
V: TRBV15; size: -; J: TRBJ2-1; D: -; CDR3: CATSSGNSLGLEQFF; DNA: TGTGCCACCAGCAGCGGCAACAGTTTAGGTCTCGAGCAGTTCTTC
V: TRBV6-8; size: few; J: TRBJ2-2; D: TRBD2; CDR3: CASSYASGRAGSGELFF; DNA: TGTGCCAGCAGTTACGCTAGCGGGAGGGCCGGCTCCGGGGAGCTGTTTTTT
V: TRBV6-8; size: medium-sized; J: TRBJ1-2; D: -; CDR3: CASSYSKQRGYTF; DNA: TGTGCCAGCAGTTACTCGAAACAGAGGGGCTACACCTTC
V: TRBV5-1; size: -; J: TRBJ2-2; D: TRBD1; CDR3: CASIFGQGTGELFF; DNA: TGCGCCAGCATCTTCGGACAGGGGACCGGGGAGCTGTTTTTT
V: TRBV6-8; size: few; J: TRBJ1-5; D: -; CDR3: CASSPGSWRGGNQPQHF; DNA: TGTGCCAGCAGCCCCGGGTCCTGGAGGGGAGGCAATCAGCCCCAGCATTTT
V: TRBV29-1; size: -; J: TRBJ2-7; D: TRBD1; CDR3: CSISRGTYEQYF; DNA: TGCAGCATATCCAGGGGGACCTACGAGCAGTACTTC
V: TRBV19; size: -; J: TRBJ1-4; D: -; CDR3: CASRKTPSPEKLFF; DNA: TGTGCCAGTAGAAAAACTCCCAGCCCCGAGAAACTGTTTTTT
V: TRBV11-3; size: -; J: TRBJ2-1; D: -; CDR3: CASSLDGGQTYNEQFF; DNA: TGTGCCAGCAGCTTAGATGGGGGGCAGACCTACAATGAGCAGTTCTTC
V: TRBV29-1; size: -; J: TRBJ2-7; D: TRBD2; CDR3: CSVRGTSGSSEQYF; DNA: TGCAGCGTGAGGGGGACTAGCGGGAGTTCCGAGCAGTACTTC
V: TRBV4-1; size: -; J: TRBJ1-2; D: TRBD1; CDR3: CASSHPDRTDYGYTF; DNA: TGCGCCAGCAGCCACCCGGACAGGACTGACTATGGCTACACCTTC
V: TRBV5-1; size: -; J: TRBJ2-2; D: -; CDR3: CASSLAGPTNTGELFF; DNA: TGCGCCAGCAGCCTGGCGGGACCCACGAACACCGGGGAGCTGTTTTTT
V: TRBV4-1; size: medium-sized; J: TRBJ2-1; D: TRBD2; CDR3: CASSRSGGAADNEQFF; DNA: TGCGCCAGCAGCCGGAGCGGGGGGGCGGCGGACAATGAGCAGTTCTTC
V: TRBV18; size: -; J: TRBJ1-2; D: -; CDR3: CASSPGDSRGYTF; DNA: TGTGCCAGCTCACCAGGAGATAGTCGTGGCTACACCTTC
V: TRBV5-1; size: -; J: TRBJ2-5; D: -; CDR3: CASSLGIGGKTQYF; DNA: TGCGCCAGCAGCTTGGGGATTGGGGGAAAGACCCAGTACTTC
V: TRBV11-3; size: -; J: TRBJ1-3; D: -; CDR3: CASSETGTSGNTIYF; DNA: TGTGCCAGCAGCGAAACAGGGACCTCTGGAAACACCATATATTTT
V: TRBV11-3; size: medium-sized; J: TRBJ2-5; D: -; CDR3: CASSLARPQQTQYF; DNA: TGTGCCAGCAGCTTGGCTAGACCCCAACAGACCCAGTACTTC
V: TRBV11-3; size: many; J: TRBJ2-5; D: -; CDR3: CASRNLGVQETQYF; DNA: TGTGCCAGCAGAAATTTGGGGGTCCAAGAGACCCAGTACTTC
V: TRBV11-3; size: many; J: TRBJ2-1; D: TRBD2; CDR3: CASSLDGTSGVREQFF; DNA: TGTGCCAGCAGCTTGGACGGCACTAGCGGGGTTAGGGAGCAGTTCTTC
V: TRBV6-8; size: -; J: TRBJ1-1; D: TRBD1; CDR3: CASSWDTGVGSEAFF; DNA: TGTGCCAGCAGTTGGGACACAGGGGTCGGATCGGAAGCTTTCTTT
V: TRBV6-8; size: medium-sized; J: TRBJ2-2; D: -; CDR3: CASSTYLAGELFF; DNA: TGTGCCAGCAGTACGTATTTGGCCGGGGAGCTGTTTTTT
V: TRBV9; size: few; J: TRBJ2-6; D: TRBD1; CDR3: CASSVRGTVSGANVLTF; DNA: TGTGCCAGCAGCGTAAGGGGGACAGTCTCTGGGGCCAACGTCCTGACTTTC
V: TRBV28; size: few; J: TRBJ2-2; D: TRBD2; CDR3: CASRTSGYSPGDTGELFF; DNA: TGTGCCAGCAGAACTAGCGGGTATTCACCAGGAGATACCGGGGAGCTGTTTTTT
V: TRBV6-1; size: few; J: TRBJ2-1; D: TRBD2; CDR3: CASSEVGLAGEQFF; DNA: TGTGCCAGCAGTGAAGTAGGACTAGCGGGTGAGCAGTTCTTC
V: TRBV28; size: few; J: TRBJ2-7; D: -; CDR3: CASSLSQGGGTYEQYF; DNA: TGTGCCAGCAGTTTATCACAGGGAGGGGGGACGTACGAGCAGTACTTC
V: TRBV12-2; size: many; J: TRBJ2-7; D: -; CDR3: CASTWGQGDYEQYF; DNA: TGTGCCAGTACTTGGGGACAGGGGGATTACGAGCAGTACTTC
V: TRBV1; size: -; J: TRBJ2-7; D: -; CDR3: CTSSQDEVGGAYEQYF; DNA: TGCACCAGCAGCCAAGATGAAGTCGGGGGGGCCTACGAGCAGTACTTC
V: TRBV7-2; size: -; J: TRBJ2-1; D: -; CDR3: CASTSGLNNEQFF; DNA: TGTGCCAGCACCTCAGGACTAAACAATGAGCAGTTCTTC
V: TRBV28; size: -; J: TRBJ2-5; D: TRBD2; CDR3: CASSLWTSGSVEETQYF; DNA: TGTGCCAGCAGTTTATGGACTAGCGGGAGTGTGGAAGAGACCCAGTACTTC
V: TRBV11-3; size: -; J: TRBJ2-3; D: -; CDR3: CASSSLGGMDTQYF; DNA: TGTGCCAGCAGCAGCTTGGGGGGCATGGATACGCAGTATTTT
V: TRBV29-1; size: -; J: TRBJ2-1; D: -; CDR3: CSVDFGPSSYNEQFF; DNA: TGCAGCGTTGATTTTGGACCCAGCTCCTACAATGAGCAGTTCTTC
V: TRBV18; size: -; J: TRBJ2-7; D: -; CDR3: CASSQGTRTITYEQYF; DNA: TGTGCCAGCTCACAAGGGACCAGGACAATTACCTACGAGCAGTACTTC
V: TRBV11-3; size: -; J: TRBJ2-3; D: TRBD2; CDR3: CASSLILAGGTDTQYF; DNA: TGTGCCAGCAGCTTAATCCTAGCGGGAGGGACAGATACGCAGTATTTT
V: TRBV11-3; size: many; J: TRBJ2-7; D: TRBD2; CDR3: CASSLEFGTSGKNEQYF; DNA: TGTGCCAGCAGCTTGGAATTTGGGACTAGCGGGAAGAACGAGCAGTACTTC
V: TRBV11-3; size: many; J: TRBJ1-1; D: TRBD1; CDR3: CASSPGTGVVTEAFF; DNA: TGTGCCAGCAGCCCAGGGACAGGGGTCGTCACTGAAGCTTTCTTT
V: TRBV30; size: -; J: TRBJ2-3; D: -; CDR3: CAWSVAGGTDTQYF; DNA: TGTGCCTGGAGTGTAGCAGGGGGCACAGATACGCAGTATTTT
V: TRBV6-8; size: -; J: TRBJ2-7; D: TRBD2; CDR3: CASSYIPSGRVYEQYF; DNA: TGTGCCAGCAGTTACATTCCAAGCGGGAGGGTATACGAGCAGTACTTC